This T cell receptor beta chain stems from a study of blood T cell repertoires in COVID-19. Study background: Acute and convalescent COVID-19 specimens originated in the United States, Italy and Spain. T cells, B-cell-depleted T cells, or PBMCs provided the cDNA or gDNA that served as material.

Original analysis: Reference gene primers were amplified, and this amplification served to estimate nucleated cell counts. TCRdb's table, derived via immunoSEQ multiplex PCR, lists solely in-frame clones and lacks some. That table furnishes V, J and clone size, whereas the DNA furnished D and trimming. This table has about 83,000 clones, around 84% appearing once. This clone was counted a single time. The CDR3 totals 13 residues. Trimming took off 2 bases at V and 0 bases at J, with 5 bases between the two ends. Per the germline V gene, CDR1 is SQVTM and CDR2 is ANQGSEA. The gene calls are TRBV29-1 and TRBJ1-3; D gene ambiguous. The clonotype originates from an elderly man with active or convalescent COVID-19. What was sequenced was peripheral blood. CDR3 DNA sequence: TGCAGCGTTGAACAGTCCTCTGGAAACACCATATATTTT. This sequence encodes CSVEQSSGNTIYF.